One sample yielded the 8 T cell receptor beta chains listed below, sequenced in a study of blood T cell repertoires in COVID-19. The table came from immunoSEQ multiplex PCR; TCRdb's copy has only in-frame clones and leaves some out. The table lists about 240,000 clones, around 88% of them singletons, with over 4% in the top ten. The sample was PBMCs or T cells enriched from blood (not recorded which). These TCRs come from a woman younger than 45 who had recovered from COVID-19.

This sequence joins TRBV19 and TRBJ1-1, with 7 positions matching TRBD1. There are 15 residues in the CDR3. CDR1 and CDR2 (germline): LNHDA, SQIVND (reference sequence). J lost 0 bases, V lost 1 base, and 2 bases had no gene match. The CDR3 region has the DNA TGTGCCAGTAGTATAGTAGGGGGCCTGAACACTGAAGCTTTCTTT. It codes for CASSIVGGLNTEAFF.

This clone was found a few times. The J gene is TRBJ2-7, the V gene TRBV7-9; 9 bases agree with TRBD2. The length of the CDR3 is 18 residues. The J segment lost 4 bases and the V segment lost 1 base, leaving 14 bases of the junction unmatched. Germline values: CDR1 SEHNR, CDR2 FQNEAQ (reference sequence). CDR3 in amino acids: CASSLGDFKREERYEQYF. CDR3 sequence (DNA): TGTGCCAGCAGCTTAGGGGACTTTAAGCGGGAGGAAAGGTACGAGCAGTACTTC.

This sequence joins TRBV7-2 and TRBJ1-5, with D possibly TRBD1 on 6 matching bases. V lost 0 bases, J lost 7 bases, and 13 bases lay in between. Germline V lookup: CDR1 SGHTA, CDR2 FQGNSA. The CDR3 runs to 15 residues. The chain's CDR3 is CASSLAQGHGQPQHF. CDR3 DNA sequence: TGTGCCAGCAGCTTAGCTCAGGGGCACGGGCAGCCCCAGCATTTT. Drawing the rest from reference TRBV7-2 and TRBJ1-5, the complete variable domain is GAGVSQSPSNKVTEKGKDVELRCDPISGHTALYWYRQSLGQGLEFLIYFQGNSAPDKSGLPSDRFSAERTGGSVSTLTIQRTQQEDSAVYLCASSLAQGHGQPQHFGDGTRLSIL.

The V and J genes are TRBV25-1 and TRBJ2-2; weak D call: TRBD1 (6 bases). Germline V gives CDR1 MGHDK, CDR2 SYGVNS. The CDR3 has 17 residues. The V end was cut by 0 bases, the J end by 6 bases, with 17 bases between. The CDR3 spells CASSEYGWGPNSGELFF. DNA of the CDR3: TGTGCCAGCAGTGAATATGGGTGGGGGCCTAACTCCGGGGAGCTGTTTTTT.

J is TRBJ1-5 and V is TRBV19; 9 bases match TRBD1. Germline CDR1 and CDR2: LNHDA and SQIVND (reference sequence). The CDR3 runs 16 residues. V lost 4 bases, J lost 2 bases, and 6 bases stayed unmatched. The CDR3, as DNA: TGTGCCAGTAGTACAGGGACAGGGTTTGGCAATCAGCCCCAGCATTTT. Residues: CASSTGTGFGNQPQHF.

The V gene is TRBV11-1, the J gene TRBJ1-1; a weak D match, TRBD1 (6 bases). Germline V gene data show CDR1 as SGHAT and CDR2 as FQDESV (reference sequence). V lost 5 bases and J 0 bases, leaving 10 bases between the germline ends. The CDR3 has 14 amino acids. As DNA, the CDR3 is TGTGCCAGCAGCCTACAGGGCTTGAACACTGAAGCTTTCTTT. Protein sequence: CASSLQGLNTEAFF.

The V and J genes are TRBV7-8 and TRBJ1-5, with TRBD1 matching 7 bases. The CDR3 runs 15 residues. CDR1 and CDR2 from the germline V gene are SGHVS and FQNEAQ. Germline trimming cut 3 bases from V and 3 bases from J; bases unmatched to any gene: 5. CDR3 sequence (DNA): TGTGCCAGCAGCTTCCTACAGGGGAACAATCAGCCCCAGCATTTT. This encodes CASSFLQGNNQPQHF.

DNA of the CDR3: TGTGCCAGCAGTAGACAGGGCCCCCCGTATGGCTACACCTTC. Protein: CASSRQGPPYGYTF. The chain uses TRBV7-2 and TRBJ1-2; 7 bases map to TRBD1. Trimming took 6 bases from V and 5 from J; bases not matched to a gene: 9. The germline gives CDR1 SGHTA, CDR2 FQGNSA. The CDR3 is made up of 14 amino acids. Drawing the rest from reference TRBV7-2 and TRBJ1-2, the complete variable domain is GAGVSQSPSNKVTEKGKDVELRCDPISGHTALYWYRQSLGQGLEFLIYFQGNSAPDKSGLPSDRFSAERTGGSVSTLTIQRTQQEDSAVYLCASSRQGPPYGYTFGSGTRLTVV.